The rows below give T cell receptor beta chains drawn from one sample of a study of T cell responses to AZD1222 COVID-19 vaccine. Data came from immunoSEQ multiplex PCR; TCRdb stores just in-frame clones and leaves some out. The top ten clones hold roughly 4% of a sample with roughly 120,000 clones, more than 80% of them seen once. The sequencing here drew on peripheral blood, taken 28 days after the second AZD1222 dose. Source of these receptors: an adult who received the AZD1222 COVID-19 vaccine. CDR3s include the opening cysteine and the closing phenylalanine or tryptophan. The D gene is left open where the match is weak. Size tells how often a clone was seen (once, few, many) or the class of an expanded clone, and some rows leave it out.

TRBD1 | TRBJ2-7 | - | TRBV5-1 | TGCGCCAGCAGACGGGACAGCTCCTACGAGCAGTACTTC | CASRRDSSYEQYF
TRBD1 | TRBJ1-1 | - | TRBV5-1 | TGCGCCAGCAGCTTGGCTAAGATGACAGGGCGGAACACTGAAGCTTTCTTT | CASSLAKMTGRNTEAFF
- | TRBJ2-7 | - | TRBV7-6 | TGTGCCAGCAGCCCAGGTGGGCAGAAAACCTACGAGCAGTACTTC | CASSPGGQKTYEQYF
- | TRBJ1-1 | once | TRBV18 | TGTGCCAGCTCACCACTCCCGCTGCGGGGCACTGAAGCTTTCTTT | CASSPLPLRGTEAFF
- | TRBJ2-7 | - | TRBV28 | TGTGCCAGCAGTAATATAGACAGGTCCTTGAACGAGCAGTACTTC | CASSNIDRSLNEQYF
- | TRBJ2-2 | - | TRBV29-1 | TGCAGCGTTCTTGGTGACCTAGTCACCGGGGAGCTGTTTTTT | CSVLGDLVTGELFF
TRBD1 | TRBJ1-1 | - | TRBV10-1 | TGCGCCAGCAGTGAAGTTCAGGGGGCGAACACTGAAGCTTTCTTT | CASSEVQGANTEAFF
- | TRBJ2-5 | few | TRBV2 | TGTGCCAGCATGGCGGGCCTTAACCAAGAGACCCAGTACTTC | CASMAGLNQETQYF
- | TRBJ1-6 | - | TRBV13 | TGTGCCAGCAGCCAAGGAGGAGTCTCCTATAATTCACCCCTCCACTTT | CASSQGGVSYNSPLHF
- | TRBJ1-3 | - | TRBV21-1 | TGTGCCAGCAGCACCGAGAGTCGGGCCATATATTTT | CASSTESRAIYF
TRBD2 | TRBJ2-7 | - | TRBV9 | TGTGCCAGCAGCGTAGCCGGGACTAGTGTGGAGCAGTACTTC | CASSVAGTSVEQYF
TRBD2 | TRBJ2-5 | - | TRBV28 | TGTGCCAGCAGTACCATAGCGGGGGGCGCGGAGACCCAGTACTTC | CASSTIAGGAETQYF
- | TRBJ2-2 | once | TRBV5-6 | TGTGCCAGCAGCGTACTAGATTGGGACACCGGGGAGCTGTTTTTT | CASSVLDWDTGELFF
TRBD1 | TRBJ2-7 | - | TRBV19 | TGTGCCAGTAGTATGAGGCCTGGGACAGGGAGTAACGAGCAGTACTTC | CASSMRPGTGSNEQYF
TRBD2 | TRBJ2-7 | - | TRBV3-1/TRBV3-2 | TGTGCCAGCAGCCCGGGACTAGCGGGAAGATACTACGAGCAGTACTTC | CASSPGLAGRYYEQYF
- | TRBJ2-7 | - | TRBV6-5 | TGTGCCAGCAGTTACTCGTGGGGAGGGGGGTACGAGCAGTACTTC | CASSYSWGGGYEQYF
- | TRBJ1-6 | - | TRBV28 | TGTGCCAGCACTATTAAGGCGAATTCACCCCTCCACTTT | CASTIKANSPLHF
- | TRBJ1-4 | - | TRBV7-9 | TGTGCCAGCAGCCTTACGGCAACTAATGAAAAACTGTTTTTT | CASSLTATNEKLFF
- | TRBJ1-2 | - | TRBV9 | TGTGCCAGCAGCGTAGGTTGGGGATATCGAGGAAACTATGGCTACACCTTC | CASSVGWGYRGNYGYTF
- | TRBJ2-5 | - | TRBV19 | TGTGCCAGTAGTATAGGCGGGACACAGTATAGGGAGACCCAGTACTTC | CASSIGGTQYRETQYF
- | TRBJ1-1 | - | TRBV28 | TGTGCCAGCAGTTTGTACAGGAATGAAGCTTTCTTT | CASSLYRNEAFF
- | TRBJ2-1 | - | TRBV6-5 | TGTGCCAGCAGCCGAAAGGACAGCTCCTACAATGAGCAGTTCTTC | CASSRKDSSYNEQFF
- | TRBJ2-2 | - | TRBV10-3 | TGTGCCATCAGTAAAAAGGGGGGGGAGCTGTTTTTT | CAISKKGGELFF
- | TRBJ1-1 | - | TRBV5-1 | TGCGCCAGCAGCCTCCCCTCGGACACTGAAGCTTTCTTT | CASSLPSDTEAFF
- | TRBJ2-1 | - | TRBV5-1 | TGCGCCAGCAGCCGGCCGGACCGAGCAGGAATGAGCTCCTACAATGAGCAGTTCTTC | CASSRPDRAGMSSYNEQFF
TRBD1 | TRBJ2-2 | - | TRBV7-8 | TGTGCCAGCAGCCCGGACAGGATAAACACCGGGGAGCTGTTTTTT | CASSPDRINTGELFF
- | TRBJ1-3 | - | TRBV24-1 | TGTGCCACCAGTCCAGGGGGAAACACCATATATTTT | CATSPGGNTIYF
- | TRBJ2-7 | once | TRBV6-5 | TGTGCCAGCAATCAACTAGCCTTCGCCTACGAGCAGTACTTC | CASNQLAFAYEQYF
- | TRBJ2-3 | - | TRBV7-3 | TGTGCCAGCAGCTTAATGGGGGGGCCTAGCACAGATACGCAGTATTTT | CASSLMGGPSTDTQYF
TRBD1 | TRBJ2-7 | - | TRBV5-1 | TGCGCCAGCAGTTGGGGGACAGGGAACTACGAGCAGTACTTC | CASSWGTGNYEQYF
- | TRBJ2-1 | - | TRBV28 | TGTGCCAGCAGCCGGCCTTACAATGAGCAGTTCTTC | CASSRPYNEQFF
- | TRBJ1-2 | - | TRBV4-2 | TGTGCCAGCAGCCAATCCATTTGGGGCGACTATGGCTACACCTTC | CASSQSIWGDYGYTF
- | TRBJ2-3 | once | TRBV4-1 | TGCGCCAGCAGCCAGCAGGGCCCGCAAGATACGCAGTATTTT | CASSQQGPQDTQYF